The clone carrying this TCR beta chain was counted only a few times. The antigen is unknown. The data belong to a study of T cell responses to AZD1222 COVID-19 vaccine. Study findings and constraints: Repertoires were collected only later (after the peak T cell response had occurred). Baseline serology detected seropositivity in only 5 to 7 AZD1222 recipients. Across spike, vaccine-associated CD4 TCRs were found, dominant at 160-218 and 743-854. Donors in the cohort were predominantly white British and more often female, and clonal diversity was possibly underestimated.

The table came from immunoSEQ multiplex PCR; TCRdb's copy has only in-frame clones and leaves some out. Of tens of thousands of clones listed, roughly 86% were seen once; the top ten hold almost 8%. The ends were cut back, 6 bases at V and 8 bases at J, with 16 bases in the middle. CDR3 length: 13 residues. The germline gives CDR1 SEHNR, CDR2 FQNEAQ (reference sequence). The TCR originated in an adult who received the AZD1222 COVID-19 vaccine. The gene calls are TRBV7-9 and TRBJ1-2, with D maybe TRBD1 (6 bases). The sample consisted of peripheral blood, taken 28 days after the second AZD1222 dose. CDR3 region: CASRDSGDQGYTF. The CDR3 nucleotides are TGTGCCAGCAGAGACTCAGGGGATCAGGGCTACACCTTC.